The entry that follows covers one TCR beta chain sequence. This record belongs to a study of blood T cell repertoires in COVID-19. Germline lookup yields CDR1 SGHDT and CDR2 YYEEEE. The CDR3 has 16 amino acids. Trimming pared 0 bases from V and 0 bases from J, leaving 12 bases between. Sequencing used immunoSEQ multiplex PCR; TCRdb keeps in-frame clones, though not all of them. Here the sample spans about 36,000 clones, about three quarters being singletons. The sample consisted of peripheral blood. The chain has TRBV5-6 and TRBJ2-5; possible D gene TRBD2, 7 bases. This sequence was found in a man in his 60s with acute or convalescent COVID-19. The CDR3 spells CASSLVRGADQETQYF. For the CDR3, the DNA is TGTGCCAGCAGCTTGGTCCGGGGGGCGGACCAAGAGACCCAGTACTTC.